This T cell receptor (beta chain) stems from a study of T cells in Graves' hyperthyroidism and ophthalmopathy. V was pared by 2 bases and J by 1 base, with 5 bases between. This CDR3 spans 14 amino acids. What was amplified from RNA transcripts were TCR beta CDR3 regions. The HTBI set primed first-round TCR CDR3 RT-PCR. TCRdb reprocessed the multiplex PCR reads with MiXCR, giving one entry per CDR3 protein. The data show some 700,000 distinct CDR3 sequences, 15% to 20% seen once. Study results and caveats: Most expanded thyroid clonotypes above 0.001 recurred in blood.

This clonotype was detected ten times or more. Antigen: not known. Input material: blood. This TCR derives from a man between 45 and 60 years old with Graves' hyperthyroidism. The J gene is TRBJ2-2, the V gene TRBV12-3 or TRBV12-4, with D unresolved. The DNA of the CDR3 is TGTGCCAGCAGTTTACTCCAGAACACCGGGGAGCTGTTTTTT. Protein sequence: CASSLLQNTGELFF.